This T cell receptor (beta chain) was sequenced during a study of T cells in localized non-small cell lung cancer. Study-level points and caveats: Median around 62 top-100 tumor clones were shared with paired adjacent lung. Longer overall survival accompanied higher blood T cell density.

This clone is medium-sized within its sample. Its matching antigen is unknown. Clones were read by immunoSEQ multiplex PCR, and TCRdb kept only the in-frame ones, dropping some. Among approximately 45,000 clones listed, approximately 81% were seen once. Trimming at V came to 3 bases and at J to 3 bases, leaving 12 bases not matched to a gene. Germline V gives CDR1 SNHLY, CDR2 FYNNEI. The CDR3 runs to 19 residues. This TCR was sampled from a man aged 40-75 years with stage III lung adenocarcinoma. The chain combines TRBV2 with TRBJ1-5; 12 bases are a match to TRBD1. The sample was peripheral blood mononuclear cells, taken before any cancer treatment. CDR3 in amino acids: CASSEVGTGGGLLNQPQHF. The CDR3 DNA follows: TGTGCCAGCAGTGAGGTCGGGACAGGGGGCGGCCTTCTCAATCAGCCCCAGCATTTT. Combining the CDR3 with reference TRBV2 and TRBJ1-5 gives the whole variable domain EPEVTQTPSHQVTQMGQEVILRCVPISNHLYFYWYRQILGQKVEFLVSFYNNEISEKSEIFDDQFSVERPDGSNFTLKIRSTKLEDSAMYFCASSEVGTGGGLLNQPQHFGDGTRLSIL.